The present T cell receptor beta chain was sequenced within a study of CD8 T cells in ankylosing spondylitis. The CDR3 totals 13 residues. V was cut by 5 bases and J by 7 bases, with 11 bases left in between. Germline values: CDR1 SGHAT, CDR2 FQNNGV. Study findings and constraints: It appeared that ankylosing spondylitis blood was characterized by a TCR beta motif of several highly homologous variants.

There are many counts of this clonotype. Its antigen is undetermined. TCRdb analysed the 5' RACE reads with MiXCR anew, one entry per CDR3 protein. Of fewer than 450,000 distinct CDR3 sequences listed, 17% are singletons. The specimen was blood, either unsorted or a sorted T cell fraction (not recorded which). This receptor was identified in a male donor with ankylosing spondylitis. The chain is built from TRBV11-2 and TRBJ1-4; no reliable D call. The CDR3 region has the DNA TGTGCCAGCAGCCTGCGGACGGGTGAAAAACTGTTTTTT. Translation: CASSLRTGEKLFF.